The rows below give T cell receptor beta chains drawn from one sample of a study of T cells in tumors and immune-related adverse events. Libraries were prepared by immunoSEQ multiplex PCR; TCRdb keeps only in-frame clonotypes and omits some of them. The sample has around 22,000 clones, approximately 90% seen once; the top ten hold about 1.5%. The starting material was lymph node tissue, obtained from a patient treated with anti-PD-1 therapy. The receptors shown here come from a female donor with metastatic renal cell carcinoma. Each CDR3 is given with its conserved first and last residue. D genes are given only for firm matches. Only some rows state a clone size, as once, few, many or a class for expanded clones.

>NA|TRBV5-6|13|TRBJ1-2|NA
CASSLWGYGGYTF
TGTGCCAGCAGCTTGTGGGGATACGGTGGCTACACCTTC
>NA|TRBV2|14|TRBJ2-1|NA
CASNSFSVGNEQFF
TGTGCCAGCAATTCGTTCTCTGTAGGCAATGAGCAGTTCTTC
>NA|TRBV6-6|12|TRBJ1-2|NA
CASRTGLDEGTF
TGTGCCAGCAGGACAGGCCTTGATGAAGGCACCTTC
>NA|TRBV5-4|15|TRBJ2-5|NA
CASSRARTTKETQYF
TGTGCCAGCAGCCGGGCAAGGACTACCAAAGAGACCCAGTACTTC
>once|TRBV5-5|16|TRBJ2-7|TRBD1
CASSLDPRGRNREQYF
TGTGCCAGCAGCTTAGATCCAAGGGGGCGTAATAGGGAGCAGTACTTC
>once|TRBV7-9|15|TRBJ2-1|TRBD2
CASSSSGRRIGEQFF
TGTGCCAGCAGCAGTAGCGGGAGACGGATCGGTGAGCAGTTCTTC
>NA|TRBV5-1|13|TRBJ1-2|TRBD1
CASSLQGGSGYTF
TGCGCCAGCAGCTTACAGGGGGGTAGTGGCTACACCTTC
>NA|TRBV5-1|16|TRBJ1-1|TRBD1
CASSLGLRQGWTEAFF
TGCGCCAGCAGCTTAGGCCTAAGACAGGGATGGACTGAAGCTTTCTTT
>NA|TRBV11-3|15|TRBJ2-7|NA
CASSLNPGLAYEQYF
TGTGCCAGCAGCTTGAACCCGGGACTTGCCTACGAGCAGTACTTC
>NA|TRBV6-5|16|TRBJ1-3|TRBD1
CASSYSLQGRLNTIYF
TGTGCCAGCAGTTACTCTTTACAGGGGAGGTTGAACACCATATATTTT
>NA|TRBV7-8|14|TRBJ2-7|TRBD2
CASSPTSGSYEQYF
TGTGCCAGCAGCCCGACTAGCGGTTCCTACGAGCAGTACTTC
>NA|TRBV19|15|TRBJ1-1|NA
CASSIDPGGGTEAFF
TGTGCCAGTAGTATAGATCCCGGGGGGGGAACTGAAGCTTTCTTT
>once|TRBV19|14|TRBJ2-4|TRBD1
CASTPGQNKNIQYF
TGTGCCAGTACCCCGGGACAGAACAAAAACATTCAGTACTTC
>few|TRBV6-6|15|TRBJ1-5|NA
CASSYVHDSNQPQHF
TGTGCCAGCAGTTACGTCCACGATAGCAATCAGCCCCAGCATTTT
>NA|TRBV6-1|13|TRBJ1-1|NA
CASKSPSGTEAFF
TGTGCCAGCAAGTCTCCATCGGGCACTGAAGCTTTCTTT
>NA|TRBV6-1|12|TRBJ2-5|NA
CASTRSQETQYF
TGTGCCAGCACTAGAAGTCAAGAGACCCAGTACTTC
>NA|TRBV7-2|14|TRBJ1-1|TRBD1
CASSLRDRVSEAFF
TGTGCCAGCAGCTTAAGGGACAGGGTTTCTGAAGCTTTCTTT
>once|TRBV11-3|12|TRBJ2-5|TRBD1
CASSSRQGNLHF
TGTGCCAGCAGCAGTCGACAGGGAAATCTTCACTTC
>NA|TRBV7-2|16|TRBJ2-4|TRBD1
CASSSATGLAKNIQYF
TGTGCCAGCAGCTCCGCGACAGGGCTAGCCAAAAACATTCAGTACTTC
>NA|TRBV7-9|15|TRBJ1-5|NA
CASSPTGYSNQPQHF
TGTGCCAGCAGCCCCACGGGATATAGCAATCAGCCCCAGCATTTT
>NA|TRBV6-5|15|TRBJ2-1|TRBD2
CASSFLAGGTDEQFF
TGTGCCAGCAGTTTCCTAGCGGGAGGAACGGATGAGCAGTTCTTC
>once|TRBV28|11|TRBJ1-1|NA
CASTGNTEAFF
TGTGCCAGCACCGGGAACACTGAAGCTTTCTTT
>NA|TRBV7-2|14|TRBJ1-6|NA
CASSLDGYNSPLHF
TGTGCCAGCAGTTTAGACGGATATAATTCACCCCTCCACTTT
>NA|TRBV7-2|14|TRBJ2-7|TRBD2
CASSRELGGYEQYF
TGTGCCAGCAGCCGAGAGTTGGGGGGGTACGAGCAGTACTTC
>NA|TRBV5-1|17|TRBJ2-1|NA
CASSLAEASYSYNEQFF
TGCGCCAGCAGCTTGGCCGAGGCGTCATACTCCTACAATGAGCAGTTCTTC
>NA|TRBV4-2|14|TRBJ2-7|NA
CASSQVSGYYEQYF
TGTGCCAGCAGCCAAGTGTCAGGGTACTACGAGCAGTACTTC
>NA|TRBV6-6|15|TRBJ2-7|NA
CASRPSGPTSYEQYF
TGTGCCAGCAGACCTTCGGGACCGACCTCCTACGAGCAGTACTTC
>few|TRBV19|14|TRBJ2-5|TRBD1
CASTSGTGSRTQYF
TGTGCCAGTACCTCAGGGACAGGGTCCCGGACCCAGTACTTC
>NA|TRBV4-3|15|TRBJ1-2|TRBD1
CASSQEQGPLYGYTF
TGCGCCAGCAGCCAAGAACAGGGGCCCCTCTATGGCTACACCTTC
>NA|TRBV30|17|TRBJ2-6|NA
CAWNRGRASAGANVLTF
TGTGCCTGGAACAGGGGGAGGGCCTCGGCCGGGGCCAACGTCCTGACTTTC
>NA|TRBV18|15|TRBJ1-4|TRBD1
CASSPYRDSNEKLFF
TGTGCCAGCTCACCTTACCGGGACAGTAATGAAAAACTGTTTTTT
>NA|TRBV11-2|15|TRBJ2-3|NA
CASSLGPRGSDTQYF
TGTGCCAGCAGCTTAGGGCCTCGGGGGTCAGATACGCAGTATTTT
>NA|TRBV11-2|16|TRBJ1-3|NA
CASSLVDTGSGNTIYF
TGTGCCAGCAGCTTAGTTGACACGGGCTCTGGAAACACCATATATTTT
>once|TRBV4-1|15|TRBJ1-2|NA
CASSQEPGANYGYTF
TGCGCCAGCAGCCAAGAGCCAGGGGCTAACTATGGCTACACCTTC
>NA|TRBV28|15|TRBJ1-5|NA
CASSSQLYSNQPQHF
TGTGCCAGCAGTTCACAGTTGTATAGCAATCAGCCCCAGCATTTT
>once|TRBV15|16|TRBJ2-1|NA
CATSRVDRGPNNEQFF
TGTGCCACCAGCAGAGTAGATCGGGGGCCCAACAATGAGCAGTTCTTC
>NA|TRBV4-2|14|TRBJ2-7|NA
CASSRSRESYEQYF
TGTGCCAGCAGCCGTTCCCGGGAATCCTACGAGCAGTACTTC
>once|TRBV7-9|15|TRBJ1-4|NA
CASSSKQGVNEKLFF
TGTGCCAGCAGCTCCAAACAGGGAGTTAATGAAAAACTGTTTTTT
>NA|TRBV5-5|14|TRBJ2-5|NA
CASSNLPGGETQYF
TGTGCCAGCAGCAACCTTCCCGGCGGGGAGACCCAGTACTTC